A selection of T cell receptor beta chains follows, all from one sample in a study of blood T cells in healthy people across ages. One entry per CDR3 protein results from TCRdb running MiXCR on the 5' RACE reads. The sample lists around 1.7 million distinct CDR3 sequences, under 30% occurring once. Sequencing was done on a sample of blood. Receptor source: a woman aged 25 to 39 in good health. Each CDR3 is given with its conserved first and last residue. Each record gives: J gene, clone size, CDR3 length, V gene, D gene, CDR3 DNA, CDR3 protein. The D gene is left open where the match is weak. Rows give clone size only sometimes, using once, few, many, or a class for an expanded clone.

J gene: TRBJ1-2; clone size: -; CDR3 length: 11; V gene: TRBV12-3/TRBV12-4; D gene: -; CDR3 DNA: TGTGCCAGCAGTTGGGGCCGTGGCTACACCTTC; CDR3 protein: CASSWGRGYTF
J gene: TRBJ2-3; clone size: many; CDR3 length: 14; V gene: TRBV5-1; D gene: -; CDR3 DNA: TGTGCCAGCAGCTTGGGGCTTTCCACAGATACGCAGTATTTT; CDR3 protein: CASSLGLSTDTQYF
J gene: TRBJ1-5; clone size: -; CDR3 length: 15; V gene: TRBV7-9; D gene: -; CDR3 DNA: TGTGCCAGCAGCTCCGGTGGGAGGCCAGGACAGCCCCAGCATTTT; CDR3 protein: CASSSGGRPGQPQHF
J gene: TRBJ2-1; clone size: -; CDR3 length: 16; V gene: TRBV19; D gene: TRBD2; CDR3 DNA: TGTGCCAGTAGTCTCGGGGGAAGCGGGAGGAGGAATGAGCAGTTCTTC; CDR3 protein: CASSLGGSGRRNEQFF
J gene: TRBJ2-7; clone size: -; CDR3 length: 14; V gene: TRBV20-1; D gene: TRBD1; CDR3 DNA: TGCAGTGCTAGAGGGGGGACAGCGAACTACGAGCAGTACTTC; CDR3 protein: CSARGGTANYEQYF
J gene: TRBJ2-1; clone size: -; CDR3 length: 15; V gene: TRBV27; D gene: TRBD2; CDR3 DNA: TGTGCCAGCAGGTCTAGCGGGGGGCCTTACAATGAGCAGTTCTTC; CDR3 protein: CASRSSGGPYNEQFF
J gene: TRBJ2-7; clone size: -; CDR3 length: 15; V gene: TRBV6-1; D gene: -; CDR3 DNA: TGTGCCAGCAGTGAAACCTCAGCGGAATCCTACGAGCAGTACTTC; CDR3 protein: CASSETSAESYEQYF
J gene: TRBJ2-5; clone size: -; CDR3 length: 17; V gene: TRBV7-7; D gene: TRBD2; CDR3 DNA: TGTGCCAGCTCCGATCGCGGGACTAGCGGGGGGCGGGAGACCCAGTACTTC; CDR3 protein: CASSDRGTSGGRETQYF
J gene: TRBJ2-1; clone size: -; CDR3 length: 15; V gene: TRBV9; D gene: TRBD2; CDR3 DNA: TGTGCCAGCAGCCCCCGGGTGGGGGGGTCCTTTGAGCAGTTCTTC; CDR3 protein: CASSPRVGGSFEQFF
J gene: TRBJ2-7; clone size: -; CDR3 length: 14; V gene: TRBV6-1; D gene: -; CDR3 DNA: TGTGCCAGCCGAACGACAGTCAGTAGGAGCGAGCAGTACTTC; CDR3 protein: CASRTTVSRSEQYF
J gene: TRBJ1-6; clone size: -; CDR3 length: 15; V gene: TRBV5-5; D gene: -; CDR3 DNA: TGTGCCAGCAGCTTGGTCGGCAGGGAGGGTCCACCCCTCCACTTT; CDR3 protein: CASSLVGREGPPLHF
J gene: TRBJ2-5; clone size: -; CDR3 length: 16; V gene: TRBV9; D gene: TRBD1; CDR3 DNA: TGTGCCAGCAGTCCCTCGACAGGGAATAGAAGAGAGACCCAGTACTTC; CDR3 protein: CASSPSTGNRRETQYF
J gene: TRBJ2-1; clone size: -; CDR3 length: 15; V gene: TRBV5-1; D gene: TRBD2; CDR3 DNA: TGCGCCAGCAGCCCCACTAGCGGGGGGCCCAATGAGCAGTTCTTC; CDR3 protein: CASSPTSGGPNEQFF
J gene: TRBJ1-2; clone size: many; CDR3 length: 14; V gene: TRBV12-3/TRBV12-4; D gene: -; CDR3 DNA: TGTGCCAGCAGTGGCGTAGGCAGGTACTATGGCTACACCTTC; CDR3 protein: CASSGVGRYYGYTF
J gene: TRBJ2-7; clone size: -; CDR3 length: 15; V gene: TRBV14; D gene: -; CDR3 DNA: TGTACCAGCAGCCCCCTTTGGGGGATCTCCTACGAGCAGTACTTC; CDR3 protein: CTSSPLWGISYEQYF
J gene: TRBJ2-1; clone size: -; CDR3 length: 13; V gene: TRBV29-1; D gene: -; CDR3 DNA: TGCAGCGTAGGGGGACTCTCGTACAATGAGCAGTTCTTC; CDR3 protein: CSVGGLSYNEQFF
J gene: TRBJ2-7; clone size: few; CDR3 length: 14; V gene: TRBV5-1; D gene: -; CDR3 DNA: TGCGCCAGCAGCTTGGGGATTCCCTCCTACGAGCAGTACTTC; CDR3 protein: CASSLGIPSYEQYF
J gene: TRBJ2-1; clone size: many; CDR3 length: 15; V gene: TRBV20-1; D gene: -; CDR3 DNA: TGCAGTGCTATTTCAACGGGGGTCTCCTACAATGAGCAGTTCTTC; CDR3 protein: CSAISTGVSYNEQFF
J gene: TRBJ2-1; clone size: few; CDR3 length: 19; V gene: TRBV6-1; D gene: TRBD2; CDR3 DNA: TGTGCCAGCAGTATCTCTCGGCTGATAGCGGGGAATACAGTCAATGAGCAGTTCTTC; CDR3 protein: CASSISRLIAGNTVNEQFF
J gene: TRBJ2-1; clone size: few; CDR3 length: 16; V gene: TRBV4-1; D gene: -; CDR3 DNA: TGCGCCAGCAGCCAAGAGGTCAGGAGTCCCATCAATGAGCAGTTCTTC; CDR3 protein: CASSQEVRSPINEQFF
J gene: TRBJ2-5; clone size: many; CDR3 length: 16; V gene: TRBV5-1; D gene: TRBD2; CDR3 DNA: TGCGCCAGCAGCTTGGAACTAGCGGGGGCTCCAGAGACCCAGTACTTC; CDR3 protein: CASSLELAGAPETQYF
J gene: TRBJ2-1; clone size: -; CDR3 length: 15; V gene: TRBV3-1; D gene: -; CDR3 DNA: TGTGCCAGCAGCCAAGGGGTGACTAGCTACAATGAGCAGTTCTTC; CDR3 protein: CASSQGVTSYNEQFF
J gene: TRBJ1-5; clone size: -; CDR3 length: 14; V gene: TRBV28; D gene: -; CDR3 DNA: TGTGCCAGCAGTCTCCTAGGGGGAGGTCAGCCCCAGCATTTT; CDR3 protein: CASSLLGGGQPQHF
J gene: TRBJ2-2; clone size: few; CDR3 length: 15; V gene: TRBV28; D gene: TRBD1; CDR3 DNA: TGTGCCAGCAGGGACGGGACAGGGAACACCGGGGAGCTGTTTTTT; CDR3 protein: CASRDGTGNTGELFF
J gene: TRBJ2-1; clone size: -; CDR3 length: 16; V gene: TRBV4-1; D gene: -; CDR3 DNA: TGCGCCAGCAGCCAAGATCGCCGGAGGATTTTCGCTGAGCAGTTCTTC; CDR3 protein: CASSQDRRRIFAEQFF
J gene: TRBJ2-7; clone size: -; CDR3 length: 14; V gene: TRBV20-1; D gene: -; CDR3 DNA: TGCAGTGCTCCGTGGCCCGGGGGCTCCTACGAGCAGTACTTC; CDR3 protein: CSAPWPGGSYEQYF
J gene: TRBJ2-3; clone size: few; CDR3 length: 16; V gene: TRBV7-2; D gene: TRBD1; CDR3 DNA: TGTGCCAGCAGCCGCAACCAGGGGGCTAGCACAGATACGCAGTATTTT; CDR3 protein: CASSRNQGASTDTQYF
J gene: TRBJ2-7; clone size: -; CDR3 length: 15; V gene: TRBV5-1; D gene: -; CDR3 DNA: TGCGCCACCAAAGACCCACTCCGATACTACAATGAGCAGTACTTC; CDR3 protein: CATKDPLRYYNEQYF
J gene: TRBJ1-1; clone size: -; CDR3 length: 13; V gene: TRBV20-1; D gene: -; CDR3 DNA: TGCAGTGCTAGGGACGTCATGAACACTGAAGCTTTCTTT; CDR3 protein: CSARDVMNTEAFF
J gene: TRBJ2-4; clone size: -; CDR3 length: 15; V gene: TRBV9; D gene: TRBD2; CDR3 DNA: TGTGCCAGCAGCGTCAGTGGTGGTGGGGGGGACATTCAGTACTTC; CDR3 protein: CASSVSGGGGDIQYF
J gene: TRBJ1-2; clone size: -; CDR3 length: 11; V gene: TRBV6-5; D gene: -; CDR3 DNA: TGTGCCAGAAGTCAGGGGAACGGCTACACCTTC; CDR3 protein: CARSQGNGYTF
J gene: TRBJ1-2; clone size: -; CDR3 length: 14; V gene: TRBV7-3; D gene: -; CDR3 DNA: TGTGCCATCAGCTTACGGTCGGCAGGGGAGAGCTACACCTTC; CDR3 protein: CAISLRSAGESYTF
J gene: TRBJ2-5; clone size: few; CDR3 length: 14; V gene: TRBV10-3; D gene: TRBD2; CDR3 DNA: TGTGCCATCAGCCCTAGCGGGGGCCAAGAGACCCAGTACTTC; CDR3 protein: CAISPSGGQETQYF
J gene: TRBJ1-2; clone size: -; CDR3 length: 15; V gene: TRBV7-2; D gene: -; CDR3 DNA: TGTGCCAGCAGCACCGAGGGAACCTCCTGGGATGGCTACACCTTC; CDR3 protein: CASSTEGTSWDGYTF
J gene: TRBJ2-3; clone size: -; CDR3 length: 14; V gene: TRBV14; D gene: TRBD1; CDR3 DNA: TGTGCCAGCACGGAGGGACAGGTCACAGATACGCAGTATTTT; CDR3 protein: CASTEGQVTDTQYF
J gene: TRBJ2-1; clone size: -; CDR3 length: 16; V gene: TRBV4-1; D gene: -; CDR3 DNA: TGCGCCAGCAGCCTCACGACTAGAACTCTTTACAATGAGCAGTTCTTC; CDR3 protein: CASSLTTRTLYNEQFF
J gene: TRBJ1-2; clone size: -; CDR3 length: 18; V gene: TRBV6-1; D gene: TRBD1; CDR3 DNA: TGTGCCAGCGGACCCTACGGGACAGGGGATTCGGGCGACTATGGCTACACCTTC; CDR3 protein: CASGPYGTGDSGDYGYTF
J gene: TRBJ1-2; clone size: -; CDR3 length: 15; V gene: TRBV6-1; D gene: -; CDR3 DNA: TGTGCCAGCAGTGACCTAAGGGAGGGAGGCAATGGCTACACCTTC; CDR3 protein: CASSDLREGGNGYTF
J gene: TRBJ1-4; clone size: few; CDR3 length: 14; V gene: TRBV6-1; D gene: -; CDR3 DNA: TGTGCCAGCAGTGAAGACAGGTTCGATGAAAAACTGTTTTTT; CDR3 protein: CASSEDRFDEKLFF
J gene: TRBJ1-5; clone size: many; CDR3 length: 15; V gene: TRBV7-3; D gene: -; CDR3 DNA: TGTGCCAGCAGCTTAACGGGGGGAGTAAATCAGCCCCAGCATTTT; CDR3 protein: CASSLTGGVNQPQHF
J gene: TRBJ2-4; clone size: -; CDR3 length: 17; V gene: TRBV19; D gene: TRBD1; CDR3 DNA: TGTGCCAGTAGTCCCGGGACAGGGGGCTTGACCAAAAACATTCAGTACTTC; CDR3 protein: CASSPGTGGLTKNIQYF
J gene: TRBJ2-2; clone size: -; CDR3 length: 15; V gene: TRBV9; D gene: TRBD1; CDR3 DNA: TGTGCCAGCAGCCCAGGGACAGGGCTGACCGGGGAGCTGTTTTTT; CDR3 protein: CASSPGTGLTGELFF
J gene: TRBJ2-7; clone size: -; CDR3 length: 15; V gene: TRBV27; D gene: -; CDR3 DNA: TGTGCCAGCAGGAACCTAAGGGTTGGTTTCTACGAGCAGTACTTC; CDR3 protein: CASRNLRVGFYEQYF
J gene: TRBJ2-2; clone size: -; CDR3 length: 15; V gene: TRBV4-1; D gene: TRBD2; CDR3 DNA: TGCGCCAGCAGCCACATGGGGGGGGATGCCGGGGAGCTGTTTTTT; CDR3 protein: CASSHMGGDAGELFF
J gene: TRBJ1-4; clone size: few; CDR3 length: 16; V gene: TRBV30; D gene: -; CDR3 DNA: TGTGCCTGGAGTGTAGTCCTCACGACGGCTAATGAAAAACTGTTTTTT; CDR3 protein: CAWSVVLTTANEKLFF
J gene: TRBJ2-3; clone size: -; CDR3 length: 17; V gene: TRBV7-2; D gene: -; CDR3 DNA: TGTGCCAGCAGCGCGGGACCGGGGCGGGGAAGCACAGATACGCAGTATTTT; CDR3 protein: CASSAGPGRGSTDTQYF
J gene: TRBJ2-7; clone size: -; CDR3 length: 18; V gene: TRBV3-1; D gene: TRBD2; CDR3 DNA: TGTGCCAGCAGCCAAGGAGTAAGCGGGGGACCAAACTCCTACGAGCAGTACTTC; CDR3 protein: CASSQGVSGGPNSYEQYF
J gene: TRBJ2-2; clone size: -; CDR3 length: 14; V gene: TRBV20-1; D gene: -; CDR3 DNA: TGCAGTGCTAGAGGCCTAGGGGACACCGGGGAGCTGTTTTTT; CDR3 protein: CSARGLGDTGELFF
J gene: TRBJ2-7; clone size: -; CDR3 length: 13; V gene: TRBV28; D gene: -; CDR3 DNA: TGTGCCAGCGGGCTCCCGGACGGTGGTGAGCAGTACTTC; CDR3 protein: CASGLPDGGEQYF
J gene: TRBJ2-1; clone size: few; CDR3 length: 14; V gene: TRBV7-2; D gene: -; CDR3 DNA: TGTGCCAGCAGCTTTGTCAGCGGTTACAATGAGCAGTTCTTC; CDR3 protein: CASSFVSGYNEQFF
J gene: TRBJ1-1; clone size: few; CDR3 length: 14; V gene: TRBV12-3/TRBV12-4; D gene: -; CDR3 DNA: TGTGCCAGCAGTTTCCAGACGGTGAACACTGAAGCTTTCTTT; CDR3 protein: CASSFQTVNTEAFF
J gene: TRBJ2-3; clone size: few; CDR3 length: 15; V gene: TRBV24-1; D gene: TRBD1; CDR3 DNA: TGTGCCACCAGTGAGGGGACAGGGTCATCAGATACGCAGTATTTT; CDR3 protein: CATSEGTGSSDTQYF
J gene: TRBJ2-7; clone size: -; CDR3 length: 13; V gene: TRBV19; D gene: TRBD1; CDR3 DNA: TGTGCCAGTAGTATCGACAGGGGTGACGAGCAGTACTTC; CDR3 protein: CASSIDRGDEQYF